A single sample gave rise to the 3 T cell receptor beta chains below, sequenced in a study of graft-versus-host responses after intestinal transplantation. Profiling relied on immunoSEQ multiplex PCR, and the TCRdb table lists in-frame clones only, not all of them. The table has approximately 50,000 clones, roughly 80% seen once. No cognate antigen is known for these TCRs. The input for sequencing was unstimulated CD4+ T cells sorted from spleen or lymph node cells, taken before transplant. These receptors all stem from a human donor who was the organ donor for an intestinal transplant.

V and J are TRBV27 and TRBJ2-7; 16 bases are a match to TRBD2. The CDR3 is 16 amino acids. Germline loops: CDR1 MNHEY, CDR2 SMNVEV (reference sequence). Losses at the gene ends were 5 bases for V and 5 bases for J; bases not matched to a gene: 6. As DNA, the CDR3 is TGTGCCAGCAGTCGCGGGACTAGCGGGAGGGCCAACGAGCAGTACTTC. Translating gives CASSRGTSGRANEQYF.

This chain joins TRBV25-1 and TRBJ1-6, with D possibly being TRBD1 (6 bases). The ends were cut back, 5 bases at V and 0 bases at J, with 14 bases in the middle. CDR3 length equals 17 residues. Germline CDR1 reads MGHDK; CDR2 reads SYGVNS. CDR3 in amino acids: CASSSTDRSSYNSPLHF. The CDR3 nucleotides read TGTGCCAGCAGTTCTACCGACAGGAGCTCCTATAATTCACCCCTCCACTTT.

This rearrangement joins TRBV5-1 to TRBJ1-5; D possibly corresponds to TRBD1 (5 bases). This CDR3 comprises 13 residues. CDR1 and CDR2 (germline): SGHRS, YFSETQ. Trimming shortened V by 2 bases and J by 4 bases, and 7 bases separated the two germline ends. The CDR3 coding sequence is TGCGCCAGCAGCTTAACAGGTAATCAGCCCCAGCATTTT. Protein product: CASSLTGNQPQHF.